The T cell receptor beta chain described here comes from a study of human T cells and chemical hapten exposure. Specified time point: patch test 1, 2 weeks after DPC sensitization. Documented treatment: therapeutic diphenylcyclopropenone sensitization with weekly scalp DPC. The total RNA was obtained from whole blood that was not fractionated. MiXCR, run by TCRdb on the RACE reads, gives a single entry per CDR3 protein. The sample consists of 150,000 to 200,000 distinct CDR3 sequences, approximately 20% of them appearing once. This clonotype has just a few counts. The CDR3 totals 15 residues. Looked up from germline, CDR1 is SGHRS and CDR2 is YFSETQ. V lost 3 bases to trimming and J lost 4 bases; unmatched junction nucleotides: 6.

Material: whole blood, obtained in connection with sensitization to the hapten diphenylcyclopropenone (DPC). The sequence came from a woman between 50 and 59 years old with alopecia areata. Some clones in this sample may be carry-over from other donors' samples. This chain joins TRBV5-1 and TRBJ2-5; 10 nucleotides match TRBD2. The CDR3 nucleotides read TGCGCCAGCAGCTCTAGCGGGAGATCCCGAGAGACCCAGTACTTC. The encoded protein is CASSSSGRSRETQYF.